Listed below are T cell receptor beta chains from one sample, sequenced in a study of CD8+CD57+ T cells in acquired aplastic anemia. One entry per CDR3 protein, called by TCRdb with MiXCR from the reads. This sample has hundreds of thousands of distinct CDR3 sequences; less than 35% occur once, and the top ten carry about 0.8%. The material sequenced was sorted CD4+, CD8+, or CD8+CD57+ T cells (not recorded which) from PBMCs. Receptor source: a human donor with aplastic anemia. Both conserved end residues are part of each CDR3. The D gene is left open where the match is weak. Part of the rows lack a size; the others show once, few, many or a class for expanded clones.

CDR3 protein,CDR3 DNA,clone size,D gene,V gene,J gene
CASTPTGDYGYTF,TGTGCCAGCACTCCGACAGGGGACTATGGCTACACCTTC,many,TRBD1,TRBV25-1,TRBJ1-2
CASSPARGQGASEQYF,TGTGCCAGTAGTCCGGCCCGCGGACAGGGGGCATCCGAGCAGTACTTC,many,TRBD1,TRBV19,TRBJ2-7
CAISVGTTSRETQYF,TGTGCCATCAGTGTGGGGACTACCTCGAGGGAGACCCAGTACTTC,few,TRBD2,TRBV10-3,TRBJ2-5
CASSSDRVEKLFF,TGTGCCAGCAGCTCGGACAGGGTTGAAAAACTGTTTTTT,NA,TRBD1,TRBV5-4,TRBJ1-4
CASRGAGTNYGYTF,TGTGCCAGTAGGGGAGCCGGGACAAATTATGGCTACACCTTC,many,NA,TRBV19,TRBJ1-2
CAISESKVSGDTEAFF,TGTGCCATCAGTGAGTCTAAGGTATCAGGGGACACTGAAGCTTTCTTT,many,NA,TRBV10-3,TRBJ1-1
CASSYRSGTASYNEQFF,TGTGCCAGCAGTTACCGATCCGGGACAGCATCCTACAATGAGCAGTTCTTC,NA,TRBD1,TRBV6-5,TRBJ2-1
CASSVSGLDTQYF,TGCGCCAGCAGTGTGTCAGGCCTGGATACGCAGTATTTT,NA,NA,TRBV10-1,TRBJ2-3
CASSPDRGRDYGYTF,TGTGCCAGCAGCCCGGACAGGGGGCGAGACTATGGCTACACCTTC,many,TRBD1,TRBV7-9,TRBJ1-2
CATHPDRGRGYTF,TGTGCCACCCACCCTGACAGGGGGCGAGGCTACACCTTC,many,TRBD1,TRBV14,TRBJ1-2
CASSENPGTYEQYF,TGTGCCAGCAGTGAAAATCCGGGTACCTACGAGCAGTACTTC,few,NA,TRBV6-1,TRBJ2-7
CASSKTSGLINTEAFF,TGTGCCAGTAGTAAAACATCGGGACTGATTAACACTGAAGCTTTCTTT,few,NA,TRBV19,TRBJ1-1
CATSRRQGASYEQYF,TGTGCCACCAGCAGAAGACAGGGGGCTAGCTACGAGCAGTACTTC,NA,TRBD1,TRBV15,TRBJ2-7
CSVGGTSTDTQYF,TGCAGCGTTGGCGGAACTAGCACAGATACGCAGTATTTT,many,NA,TRBV29-1,TRBJ2-3
CASSVVEPNTEAFF,TGTGCCAGCAGCGTAGTGGAACCGAACACTGAAGCTTTCTTT,few,NA,TRBV9,TRBJ1-1
CASSDQGGTEAFF,TGCGCCAGCTCAGACCAGGGGGGCACTGAAGCTTTCTTT,NA,TRBD1,TRBV5-1,TRBJ1-1
CASSLEGTGGFYTF,TGTGCCAGCAGCTTAGAAGGGACAGGGGGCTTCTACACCTTC,few,TRBD1,TRBV7-2,TRBJ1-2
CASSFGLAGLNF,TGTGCCAGCAGCTTCGGTCTGGCAGGGCTTAACTTT,many,NA,TRBV5-8,TRBJ1-6
CATSGQGARGYGYTF,TGTGCCACCAGTGGCCAGGGGGCGCGAGGCTATGGCTACACCTTC,many,TRBD1,TRBV24-1,TRBJ1-2
CSVAGDHYEQYF,TGCAGCGTGGCGGGGGACCACTACGAGCAGTACTTC,many,TRBD2,TRBV29-1,TRBJ2-7
CAWSGLNSYNEQFF,TGTGCCTGGAGTGGTCTGAACTCCTACAATGAGCAGTTCTTC,NA,NA,TRBV30,TRBJ2-1
CASSLSAGGLPDTQYF,TGTGCCAGCAGCCTATCAGCCGGGGGGCTGCCAGATACGCAGTATTTT,few,NA,TRBV7-3,TRBJ2-3
CASSFGGLTEAFF,TGTGCCAGCAGCTTCGGGGGGCTCACTGAAGCTTTCTTT,NA,NA,TRBV7-3,TRBJ1-1
CASGGQGRQPQHF,TGTGCCAGCGGGGGACAGGGGCGTCAGCCCCAGCATTTT,NA,TRBD1,TRBV12-3/TRBV12-4,TRBJ1-5
CASRRDGQETQYF,TGTGCCAGCAGGAGGGACGGCCAAGAGACCCAGTACTTC,NA,NA,TRBV12-3/TRBV12-4,TRBJ2-5
CASSPPVNTEAFF,TGTGCCAGCAGCCCCCCGGTGAACACTGAAGCTTTCTTT,few,NA,TRBV9,TRBJ1-1
CATSLFPILEQYF,TGTGCCACCTCCCTCTTCCCGATCCTCGAGCAGTACTTC,NA,NA,TRBV19,TRBJ2-7
CASSFGGDEQFF,TGTGCCAGCAGCTTCGGGGGCGATGAGCAGTTCTTC,few,NA,TRBV7-2,TRBJ2-1
CASSPSGGEPGNTIYF,TGCGCCAGCAGCCCGTCAGGGGGCGAACCTGGAAACACCATATATTTT,few,TRBD1,TRBV5-1,TRBJ1-3
CASSRNVGPDTDTQYF,TGTGCCAGCAGCCGCAATGTCGGACCAGACACAGATACGCAGTATTTT,NA,NA,TRBV9,TRBJ2-3
CASSVSDWDTGELFF,TGTGCCAGCAGCGTATCCGACTGGGACACCGGGGAGCTGTTTTTT,NA,NA,TRBV9,TRBJ2-2
CASSVATFANTGELFF,TGTGCCAGCAGCGTAGCCACCTTCGCGAACACCGGGGAGCTGTTTTTT,NA,NA,TRBV9,TRBJ2-2
CANSHTGYEQYF,TGCGCCAACAGCCACACCGGTTACGAGCAGTACTTC,NA,NA,TRBV4-1,TRBJ2-7
CASSLGPDVDYGYTF,TGTGCCAGCTCACTAGGGCCAGACGTGGACTATGGCTACACCTTC,few,NA,TRBV25-1,TRBJ1-2
CSANQGQYHGYTF,TGCAGTGCAAATCAAGGACAGTATCATGGCTACACCTTC,many,NA,TRBV20-1,TRBJ1-2
CASSLSLREAFF,TGTGCCAGCAGCTTATCTTTGCGTGAAGCTTTCTTT,many,NA,TRBV7-8,TRBJ1-1
CASSERTSQPQHF,TGTGCCAGCAGTGAGCGGACATCCCAGCCCCAGCATTTT,many,NA,TRBV2,TRBJ1-5
CSASLGTGTGSPLHF,TGCAGTGCTAGCTTAGGTACAGGGACCGGTTCACCCCTCCACTTT,NA,NA,TRBV20-1,TRBJ1-6
CASSYRDKYTEAFF,TGTGCCAGCAGTTACCGGGACAAGTACACTGAAGCTTTCTTT,NA,NA,TRBV2,TRBJ1-1
CSVANRGRETQYF,TGCAGCGTGGCAAACAGGGGAAGGGAGACCCAGTACTTC,once,TRBD1,TRBV29-1,TRBJ2-5
CASGFSGGETQYF,TGCGCCAGCGGATTTAGCGGGGGAGAGACCCAGTACTTC,NA,TRBD2,TRBV5-1,TRBJ2-5
CASSLGAVNYGYTF,TGTGCCAGCAGCTTAGGTGCGGTGAACTATGGCTACACCTTC,many,NA,TRBV7-9,TRBJ1-2
CATSGQGRDQPQHF,TGTGCCACCTCCGGACAGGGAAGGGATCAGCCCCAGCATTTT,NA,TRBD1,TRBV19,TRBJ1-5
CASSEGASSTRGRSNQPQHF,TGTGCCAGCAGTGAAGGGGCCAGTAGTACTCGTGGGCGGAGCAATCAGCCCCAGCATTTT,NA,NA,TRBV2,TRBJ1-5